These 27 T cell receptor beta chains were all obtained from the same sample, sequenced in a study of cytomegalovirus exposure and HLA in healthy donors. PCR involved 60 Vbeta and 13 Jbeta primers. Here immunoSEQ multiplex PCR was the method, and the copy in TCRdb shows in-frame clones only, minus some. The table has about 100,000 clones, more than 70% seen once. The specimen was PBMCs. The receptors were sampled from a woman in her fifties or sixties in good health and CMV-seropositive.

The rearrangement links TRBV28 to TRBJ1-1; TRBD1 agrees at 10 bases. The V gene's germline CDR1 is MDHEN and CDR2 SYDVKM. The ends lost 5 bases at V and 3 bases at J; junction bases unmatched: 3. The CDR3 has 14 residues. Written as DNA, the CDR3 is TGTGCCAGCAGTAGCGGACAGGGGGACACTGAAGCTTTCTTT. Translated, it gives CASSSGQGDTEAFF. Full variable domain (outside the CDR3, taken from reference TRBV28 and TRBJ1-1): DVKVTQSSRYLVKRTGEKVFLECVQDMDHENMFWYRQDPGLGLRLIYFSYDVKMKEKGDIPEGYSVSREKKERFSLILESASTNQTSMYLCASSSGQGDTEAFFGQGTRLTVV.

In this sample, this clone is medium-sized. V and J are TRBV5-6 and TRBJ1-5; D is unresolved. CDR3 length: 15 amino acids. Germline loops: CDR1 SGHDT, CDR2 YYEEEE. V gave up 2 bases and J gave up 0 bases, with 9 bases separating them. The chain's CDR3 is CASSFSSYSNQPQHF. The CDR3 nucleotides read TGTGCCAGCAGCTTTTCCAGTTATAGCAATCAGCCCCAGCATTTT.

J is TRBJ2-3 and V is TRBV9, with a tentative D call TRBD2 (6 bases). The V gene lost 3 bases and the J gene lost 4 bases, with 30 bases spanning the gap. The CDR3 extends over 20 amino acids. The V gene's germline CDR1 is SGDLS and CDR2 YYNGEE. CDR3 in DNA: TGTGCCAGCAGCGGGACTAACCCCGGTCTTGGGGCGGGAAGGTCAGATACGCAGTATTTT. Translated, it gives CASSGTNPGLGAGRSDTQYF.

The rearrangement links TRBV9 to TRBJ2-2; 8 bases map to TRBD1. The CDR3 sequence is 15 residues long. From germline, CDR1 is SGDLS and CDR2 YYNGEE. V lost 3 bases and J lost 5; bases outside the gene matches: 6. CDR3 DNA: TGTGCCAGCAGCGGGTCAGGGGGCGGAACCGGGGAGCTGTTTTTT. Its translation: CASSGSGGGTGELFF. Together with reference TRBV9 and TRBJ2-2, the CDR3 gives the full variable domain: DSGVTQTPKHLITATGQRVTLRCSPRSGDLSVYWYQQSLDQGLQFLIQYYNGEERAKGNILERFSAQQFPDLHSELNLSSLELGDSALYFCASSGSGGGTGELFFGEGSRLTVL.

The rearrangement uses TRBV30 and TRBJ2-1; 8 bases line up with TRBD1. CDR1 is GTSNPN, CDR2 SVGIG, per germline (reference sequence). V trimming: 2 bases; J trimming: 1 base; junction bases outside the gene matches: 1. The CDR3 is 14 residues long. CDR3 sequence: CAWSWTGSYNEQFF. The CDR3 nucleotides read TGTGCCTGGAGTTGGACAGGGTCCTACAATGAGCAGTTCTTC.

This clone has only one observation. The CDR3 here is CASSQELAGVPDTQYF. CDR3 sequence (DNA): TGCGCCAGCAGCCAAGAACTAGCGGGAGTCCCAGATACGCAGTATTTT. The chain joins TRBV4-1 to TRBJ2-3; 11 nucleotides align to TRBD2. This CDR3 contains 16 residues. Trimming removed 0 bases from V and 4 bases from J; junction bases left unmatched: 3. The germline gives CDR1 MGHRA, CDR2 YSYEKL.

The chain employs TRBV9 and TRBJ1-2, with 8 bases fitting TRBD1. Germline CDR1 SGDLS, CDR2 YYNGEE. The CDR3 is 14 amino acids. J was trimmed by 2 bases and V by 4 bases; bases with no gene match: 4. The DNA for the CDR3 is TGTGCCAGCAGCCCAAGGACAGGGAACTATGGCTACACCTTC. Amino acids: CASSPRTGNYGYTF.

The chain is built from TRBV6-5 and TRBJ1-2, with TRBD1 matching over 9 bases. Germline values: CDR1 MNHEY, CDR2 SVGAGI. The CDR3 has 13 residues. After removal of 7 bases from V and 7 bases from J, the junction contained 7 bases not matched to a gene. Written as DNA, the CDR3 is TGTGCCAGCAAAAACAGGGGGCGCGGTGGCTACACCTTC. Its protein is CASKNRGRGGYTF.

The sample holds a few counts of this clone. V and J are TRBV19 and TRBJ1-5; D might be TRBD1 (6 bases). Germline V gene data show CDR1 as LNHDA and CDR2 as SQIVND (reference sequence). The CDR3 is made up of 15 amino acids. V lost 4 bases and J 5 bases, leaving 15 bases between the germline ends. The DNA of the CDR3 is TGTGCCAGTAGTACCGGGACAAACGTGTATCAGCCCCAGCATTTT. It is translated as CASSTGTNVYQPQHF.

The gene calls are TRBV6-6 and TRBJ1-2, with D perhaps TRBD1 (5 bases). V lost 8 bases and J 4 bases, leaving 17 bases between the germline ends. Germline V CDR1 and CDR2: MNHNY, SVGAGI (reference sequence). The CDR3 runs 14 residues. CDR3 DNA sequence: TGTGCCAGCGGAGACGCGGGGACGGGCTATGGCTACACCTTC. Its translation is CASGDAGTGYGYTF.

This chain uses TRBV5-8 with TRBJ2-3; 9 positions match TRBD2. The CDR3 has 16 residues. The V gene end was trimmed by 4 bases and the J gene end by 2 bases; junction bases not matched to a gene: 8. The V gene's germline CDR1 is SGHTS and CDR2 YDEGEE. The CDR3 sequence: CASSVPGLAITDTQYF. Here the CDR3 DNA reads TGTGCCAGCAGCGTACCGGGACTAGCTATCACAGATACGCAGTATTTT. The full variable domain, rest sourced from reference TRBV5-8 and TRBJ2-3, is EAGVTQSPTHLIKTRGQQATLRCSPISGHTSVYWYQQALGLGLQFLLWYDEGEERNRGNFPPRFSGRQFPNYSSELNVNALELEDSALYLCASSVPGLAITDTQYFGPGTRLTVL.

CDR3 residues: CASSLGVSYEQYF. The DNA for the CDR3 is TGTGCCAGCAGCCTCGGGGTTTCCTACGAGCAGTACTTC. V is TRBV11-3 and J is TRBJ2-7; possible D gene TRBD2, 5 bases. V was pared by 5 bases and J by 1 base, with 9 bases between. Germline values: CDR1 SGHNT, CDR2 YENEEA. This CDR3 is built from 13 residues.

The genes are TRBV2 and TRBJ2-1, with 10 nucleotides matching TRBD1. CDR3 size: 15 residues. After removal of 7 bases from V and 6 bases from J, the junction contained 9 bases not matched to a gene. In germline, CDR1 is SNHLY, CDR2 FYNNEI. CDR3 amino acids: CASKLGDRGINEQFF. For the CDR3, the DNA is TGTGCCAGCAAACTCGGGGACAGGGGAATCAATGAGCAGTTCTTC.

The gene calls are TRBV28 and TRBJ1-1; no clear D gene. The V gene's germline CDR1 is MDHEN and CDR2 SYDVKM. CDR3 length: 13 residues. The V end was cut by 6 bases, the J end by 6 bases, with 14 bases between. CDR3 coding DNA: TGTGCCAGCAGGGCCGGTGGGCGCTCTGAAGCTTTCTTT. Translated, it gives CASRAGGRSEAFF.

The chain is built from TRBV10-3 and TRBJ2-1, with D perhaps TRBD2 (6 bases). Between the trimmed V and J ends, which lost 2 bases and 7 bases, there was a span of 30 bases. Germline CDR1 is ENHRY and CDR2 is SYGVKD. The CDR3 extends over 20 amino acids. The CDR3, as DNA: TGTGCCATCAGTGAGGGGGCCTCAGGAGGGAAACCCGAAATGAGGAATGAGCAGTTCTTC. Translation gives CAISEGASGGKPEMRNEQFF.

The chain links TRBV27 to TRBJ2-7; D gene uncertain. From germline, CDR1 is MNHEY and CDR2 SMNVEV (reference sequence). The ends were cut back, 5 bases at V and 0 bases at J, with 8 bases in the middle. This CDR3 is 13 amino acids long. Here the CDR3 DNA reads TGTGCCAGCAGTCCACATCCCTCCTACGAGCAGTACTTC. Its protein product is CASSPHPSYEQYF.

This clone has a single count. The CDR3 reads CASSYVSGYEQYF. CDR3 bases: TGTGCCAGCAGTTATGTATCGGGGTACGAGCAGTACTTC. The rearrangement uses TRBV6-1 and TRBJ2-7; weak D call: TRBD2 (5 bases). The CDR3 runs to 13 residues. The V and J ends lost 5 bases and 4 bases respectively, with 12 bases between them. The germline V gene encodes CDR1 MNHNS and CDR2 SASEGT.

This sequence joins TRBV9 and TRBJ2-3; 9 bases are shared with TRBD2. This CDR3 is 17 amino acids long. CDR1 is SGDLS, CDR2 YYNGEE, per germline. V shed 0 bases and J 1 base; nucleotides not matched to a gene: 6. DNA of the CDR3: TGTGCCAGCAGCGTAGCTTCTAGCGGGAAGGGCACAGATACGCAGTATTTT. This codes for CASSVASSGKGTDTQYF.

The chain uses TRBV5-1 and TRBJ2-7; no reliable D call. The germline V gene encodes CDR1 SGHRS and CDR2 YFSETQ. This CDR3 contains 11 residues. Trimming cost V 4 bases and J 4 bases, with 6 bases left between them. The CDR3 loop is CASSSTYEQYF. In DNA, the CDR3 is TGCGCCAGCAGCAGTACATACGAGCAGTACTTC.

This chain links TRBV19 with TRBJ2-1, with D possibly matching TRBD2 (5 bases). Germline V CDR1 and CDR2: LNHDA, SQIVND (reference sequence). V lost 8 bases, J lost 3 bases, and 11 bases lay in between. This CDR3 is built from 13 residues. CDR3 bases: TGTGCCAGTTCGTCCGACTACTACAATGAGCAGTTCTTC. This sequence encodes CASSSDYYNEQFF.

This clone showed up many times. V and J are TRBV25-1 and TRBJ1-1; no firm D call. This CDR3 region has 12 residues. V lost 7 bases, J lost 3 bases, and 9 bases lay in between. Germline CDR1 reads MGHDK; CDR2 reads SYGVNS. Written as DNA, the CDR3 is TGTGCCAGCAAACATACCGACACTGAAGCTTTCTTT. This translates into CASKHTDTEAFF.

The V call is TRBV18, the J call TRBJ1-2; D gene unclear. Trimming cost V 6 bases and J 8 bases, with 19 bases left between them. Germline V gene data show CDR1 as KGHSH and CDR2 as LQKENI. This CDR3 spans 14 amino acids. CDR3 in amino acids: CASSYTQALGGYTF. CDR3 DNA: TGTGCCAGCTCTTACACACAAGCCCTGGGCGGCTACACCTTC.

The rearrangement joins TRBV6-1 to TRBJ2-1; TRBD2 matches 7 bases. The CDR3 extends over 14 amino acids. The V gene end was trimmed by 4 bases and the J gene end by 8 bases; junction bases not matched to a gene: 8. Germline V gene lookup returns CDR1 MNHNS and CDR2 SASEGT. The CDR3 DNA is TGTGCCAGCAGTGTTCTAGTGGGGGGGGATGAGCAGTTCTTC. Residues: CASSVLVGGDEQFF.

The chain joins TRBV29-1 to TRBJ1-2; unclear D gene. The CDR3 loop spans 10 amino acids. Trimming removed 7 bases from V and 8 bases from J, with 11 bases in between. Germline V gives CDR1 SQVTM, CDR2 ANQGSEA. CDR3 DNA sequence: TGCAGCGCCCGGGAGCGGGGCTACACCTTC. This translates into CSARERGYTF.

The genes are TRBV28 and TRBJ2-5; 7 bases map to TRBD1. The CDR3 has 16 amino acids. In germline, CDR1 is MDHEN, CDR2 SYDVKM. Trimming at V came to 1 base and at J to 5 bases, leaving 10 bases not matched to a gene. The DNA of the CDR3 is TGTGCCAGCAGTTTATTAGGGGGCAAAGAAGGGGAGACCCAGTACTTC. Translating gives CASSLLGGKEGETQYF.

The chain joins TRBV19 to TRBJ1-4; TRBD1 is a possible D gene (5 bases). Germline loops: CDR1 LNHDA, CDR2 SQIVND (reference sequence). The CDR3 length is 15 residues. V lost 3 bases and J 3 bases, leaving 11 bases between the germline ends. CDR3 DNA: TGTGCCAGTAGTATCGGGCCAGGGCCTAATGAAAAACTGTTTTTT. Its protein is CASSIGPGPNEKLFF.

The chain employs TRBV4-1 and TRBJ2-3, with D uncertain. The CDR3 sequence is 14 residues long. V was cut by 1 base and J by 4 bases, with 9 bases left in between. In germline, CDR1 is MGHRA, CDR2 YSYEKL. In DNA, the CDR3 is TGCGCCAGCAGCCAAGTGCCGGGTCCAGATACGCAGTATTTT. Its translation is CASSQVPGPDTQYF.